These T cell receptor beta chains were read from a single sample in a study of regulatory T cells in long-lasting Graves disease. TCRdb itself ran the multiplex PCR reads through MiXCR, one entry per CDR3 protein. The table has 550,000 to 700,000 distinct CDR3 sequences, about 16% seen once. These same data were also listed under a study on T cells in Graves' hyperthyroidism and ophthalmopathy.

The sample was peripheral blood mononuclear cells (PBMCs), taken at new diagnosis, from a patient treated with antithyroid drugs. These receptors originate from a man between 18 and 35 years old with Graves disease. Both conserved end residues are part of each CDR3. A D gene is named only where the DNA matches it firmly. Rows give clone size only sometimes, using once, few, many, or a class for an expanded clone.

CDR3	DNA	size	V	J	D
CSARDRERGKETQYF	TGCAGTGCTAGAGATCGGGAGCGGGGGAAAGAGACCCAGTACTTC	few	TRBV20-1	TRBJ2-5	TRBD2
CASSGYGISGRSYEQYF	TGTGCCAGCAGCGGGTATGGAATTAGCGGGAGGTCCTACGAGCAGTACTTC	.	TRBV9	TRBJ2-7	TRBD2
CSAGGQGANQPQHF	TGCAGTGCTGGGGGACAGGGCGCCAATCAGCCCCAGCATTTT	many	TRBV20-1	TRBJ1-5	TRBD1
CASSLHAGGGYNEQFF	TGCGCCAGCAGCCTACACGCGGGAGGAGGCTACAATGAGCAGTTCTTC	few	TRBV5-1	TRBJ2-1	TRBD2
CASSSGEAYEQYF	TGTGCCAGCAGCTCTGGTGAGGCCTACGAGCAGTACTTC	many	TRBV11-1	TRBJ2-7	.
CASSPRDRGLVDTQYF	TGTGCCAGCAGCCCGCGGGACAGGGGGCTGGTAGATACGCAGTATTTT	.	TRBV9	TRBJ2-3	TRBD1
CASSRGTGPFGANVLTF	TGTGCCAGCAGCCGCGGGACAGGGCCTTTTGGGGCCAACGTCCTGACTTTC	.	TRBV5-8	TRBJ2-6	TRBD1
CSAHGLANYEQYF	TGCAGTGCTCACGGACTAGCGAACTACGAGCAGTACTTC	many	TRBV20-1	TRBJ2-7	TRBD2
CASSYSGGLSTDTQYF	TGTGCCAGCAGTTACTCGGGCGGTTTAAGCACAGATACGCAGTATTTT	many	TRBV6-5	TRBJ2-3	.
CASSLPGGTNPYEQYF	TGTGCCAGCAGTTTACCAGGTGGGACAAATCCCTACGAGCAGTACTTC	.	TRBV28	TRBJ2-7	.
CASSFTGDALNEKLFF	TGTGCCAGCAGCTTTACAGGGGATGCCCTCAATGAAAAACTGTTTTTT	.	TRBV5-4	TRBJ1-4	TRBD1
CASSLRREGRNEQFF	TGTGCCAGCAGCTTGAGGCGGGAGGGCCGTAATGAGCAGTTCTTC	many	TRBV7-2	TRBJ2-1	TRBD2
CASSPTSGVLTF	TGTGCCAGCAGCCCTACTTCTGGGGTACTCACCTTC	few	TRBV13	TRBJ1-2	.
CASSPTPSGSRTGELFF	TGTGCCAGCAGCCCTACTCCTAGCGGGAGTCGCACCGGGGAGCTGTTTTTT	.	TRBV5-4	TRBJ2-2	TRBD2